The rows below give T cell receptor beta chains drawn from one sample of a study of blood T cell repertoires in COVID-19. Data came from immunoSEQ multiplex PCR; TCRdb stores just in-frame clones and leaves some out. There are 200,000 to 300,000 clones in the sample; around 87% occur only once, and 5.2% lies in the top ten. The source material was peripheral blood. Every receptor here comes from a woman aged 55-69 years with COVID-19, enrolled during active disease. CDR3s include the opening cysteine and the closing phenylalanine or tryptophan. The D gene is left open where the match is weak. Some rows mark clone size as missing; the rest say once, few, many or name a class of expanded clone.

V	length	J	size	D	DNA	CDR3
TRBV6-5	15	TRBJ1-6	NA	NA	TGTGCCAGCAGTTACTCAGGGGGTGGGAATTCACCCCTCCACTTT	CASSYSGGGNSPLHF
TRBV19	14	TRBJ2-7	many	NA	TGTGCCAGTAGTATGCAAGCGACCCCCTACGAGCAGTACTTC	CASSMQATPYEQYF
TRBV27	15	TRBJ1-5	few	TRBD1	TGTGCCAGCAGTTTAGGACAGGGCGCTTATCAGCCCCAGCATTTT	CASSLGQGAYQPQHF
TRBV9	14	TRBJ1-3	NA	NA	TGTGCCAGCAGCCGGAGGGTCAGGGGAAACACCATATATTTT	CASSRRVRGNTIYF
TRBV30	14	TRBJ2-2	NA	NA	TGTGCCTGGAGTCCGGGACTCGACACCGGGGAGCTGTTTTTT	CAWSPGLDTGELFF
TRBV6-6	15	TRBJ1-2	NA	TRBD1	TGTGCCAGCATGGGACAGGGGGATCCTCGTTCCTTCTACACCTTC	CASMGQGDPRSFYTF
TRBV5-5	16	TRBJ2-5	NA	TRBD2	TGTGCCAGCAGCCGACTTACTAGCGGGGGGATGGAGACCCAGTACTTC	CASSRLTSGGMETQYF
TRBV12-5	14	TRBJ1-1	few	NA	TGTGCTAGTGGTTTGGGGCTTGAGAACACTGAAGCTTTCTTT	CASGLGLENTEAFF
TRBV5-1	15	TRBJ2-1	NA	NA	TGCGCCAGCAGCTTGGGATTTGAGACTTGGAATGAGCAGTTCTTC	CASSLGFETWNEQFF
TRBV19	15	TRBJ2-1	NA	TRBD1	TGTGCCAGTAGTATTGAACAGGGGGCATACAATGAGCAGTTCTTC	CASSIEQGAYNEQFF
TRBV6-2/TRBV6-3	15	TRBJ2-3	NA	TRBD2	TGTGCCAGCAGTCTTAGCGGGAGTTGGTCAGATACGCAGTATTTT	CASSLSGSWSDTQYF
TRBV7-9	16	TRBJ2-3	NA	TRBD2	TGTGCCAGCAGCCCACTAGCGGGAGGGCCCACAGATACGCAGTATTTT	CASSPLAGGPTDTQYF
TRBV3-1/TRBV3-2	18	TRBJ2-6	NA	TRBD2	TGTGCCAGCAGCCGTGGGGGACTAGGGGGCTCTGGGGCCAACGTCCTGACTTTC	CASSRGGLGGSGANVLTF
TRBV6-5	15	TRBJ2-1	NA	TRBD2	TGTGCCAGCAGACTAGCGGGAGGGCCCGACAATGAGCAGTTCTTC	CASRLAGGPDNEQFF